This T cell receptor (beta chain) originates from a study of blood T cell repertoires in COVID-19 (dated by TCRdb to about 2020). Regarding the complete study: Collaborator samples came from the United States, Italy and Spain and covered acute and convalescent phases of COVID-19. The material from the prospective study consisted of cDNA or gDNA derived from T cells, B-cell-depleted T cells, or PBMCs. Deeply sampled blood TCRbeta repertoires from subjects exposed to, actively infected with, or recovered from COVID-19 were included in the dataset. A freely available public database, intended as a resource for researchers studying the immune response to SARS-CoV-2, is where the repertoires were released. The samples were drawn from the first 160 participants of the ongoing ImmuneRACE study and from under 1,500 subjects provided by 6 global collaborators. The sample metadata nearly always contained a de-identified subject ID, COVID-19 status, age in years and sex. Where available, HLA class I and class II types were obtained from metadata supplied by the sample provider rather than from assay-based typing. The paper's findings and limits, for the study overall: The amount of clinical and demographic metadata varied by source and participant and was provided uncurated.

TCRbeta CDR3 regions were amplified from genomic DNA by means of the immunoSEQ Assay, a bias-controlled multiplex PCR. On the study's bioinformatics: The number of nucleated cells in each sample was estimated from the amplification of reference gene primers within the assay. To quantify the absolute abundance of each unique TCRbeta CDR3 rearrangement, sequence reads were collapsed and filtered. Productive Simpson clonality was computed per sample as the square root of Simpson's diversity index over productive rearrangements. The table was pulled from immuneACCESS by TCRdb, which kept in-frame rearrangements only. Such tables lose some clones; where checked, under half of the loss comes from unresolved V genes, and the rest has no known cause. Clone size and the V and J calls come from that table; the DNA yielded D and trimming. The sample includes some 200,000 clones, with roughly 81% observed a single time. The leading ten clones occupy approximately 2.6% of the sample.

With respect to this clone: Its binding antigen is unknown. The sample holds no much larger clone one base away, and base qualities are not on file.

Trimming removed 1 base from V and 4 bases from J; the gene matches leave 10 bases unexplained. The germline V gene (reference sequence) yields LNHDA for CDR1 and SQIVND for CDR2. From its cysteine to its phenylalanine, the CDR3 spans 17 amino acids. The CDR3 DNA has 51 bases and is translated from base 1. Another Seattle source contributed samples from volunteer blood donors who had recovered from COVID-19. Collaborating institutions collected whole blood in K2EDTA tubes following their own protocols. For TCRbeta analysis, collaborator samples were shipped as frozen whole blood, as isolated PBMCs, or as DNA extracted from either sample type.

This clonotype was sampled from a man aged 45-65 years who had recovered from COVID-19. The rearranged chain carries TRBV19 and TRBJ2-1, and TRBD2 aligns with 7 junction nucleotides. Sequenced: peripheral blood. CDR3 reads: CASSIVEGLAAYNEQFF. Here is the DNA: TGTGCCAGTAGTATAGTTGAAGGGCTAGCGGCTTACAATGAGCAGTTCTTC.